Listed below are T cell receptor beta chains from one sample, sequenced in a study of T cells in localized non-small cell lung cancer. Measured with immunoSEQ multiplex PCR; TCRdb has only the in-frame clones, and not every one. The sample yields 3,000 or so clones, 28% seen once. Sequenced material: lung tumor tissue, taken before any cancer treatment. The receptors stem from a female donor over 55 with stage I lung adenocarcinoma. Both conserved end residues are part of each CDR3. The D gene is left open where the match is weak. Clone size is stated in some rows and not others, as once, few, many or a class when expanded.

CDR3 protein	CDR3 DNA	clone size	D gene	V gene	J gene	CDR3 length
CASSFGGASRETQYF	TGTGCCAGCAGTTTTGGGGGGGCGTCAAGAGAGACCCAGTACTTC	few	.	TRBV6-8	TRBJ2-5	15
CASSWDRATEAFF	TGTGCCAGCAGTTGGGACAGGGCCACTGAAGCTTTCTTT	medium-sized	TRBD1	TRBV6-8	TRBJ1-1	13
CASSPWTGGGYGYTF	TGTGCCAGTAGTCCCTGGACAGGTGGTGGATATGGCTACACCTTC	.	TRBD1	TRBV19	TRBJ1-2	15
CASSTTWGTDHYEQYF	TGTGCCAGTAGTACGACCTGGGGTACTGATCACTACGAGCAGTACTTC	.	.	TRBV19	TRBJ2-7	16
CASGPGGWSNQPQHF	TGTGCCAGCGGACCAGGGGGCTGGAGCAATCAGCCCCAGCATTTT	.	TRBD1	TRBV28	TRBJ1-5	15
CASSHTSGYTDTQYF	TGTGCCAGCAGCCACACTAGCGGATACACAGATACGCAGTATTTT	.	TRBD2	TRBV14	TRBJ2-3	15
CSVGGLAGFYNEQFF	TGCAGCGTTGGGGGGCTAGCGGGATTCTACAATGAGCAGTTCTTC	once	TRBD2	TRBV29-1	TRBJ2-1	15
CASSPRSRDTQYF	TGTGCCAGCTCACCAAGATCGAGAGATACGCAGTATTTT	.	.	TRBV18	TRBJ2-3	13
CASSRPDPRQTQYF	TGTGCCAGTAGCCGACCGGACCCCCGCCAGACCCAGTACTTC	.	.	TRBV19	TRBJ2-5	14
CSVPGLAGPGYEQFF	TGCAGCGTCCCGGGACTAGCGGGACCCGGGTATGAGCAGTTCTTC	.	TRBD2	TRBV29-1	TRBJ2-1	15
CASSTRSRARGEQYF	TGTGCCAGCAGCACCCGAAGCAGGGCAAGGGGCGAGCAGTACTTC	.	.	TRBV6-8	TRBJ2-7	15
CASSFSGSPDTQYF	TGTGCCAGCAGCTTCAGCGGGAGCCCAGATACGCAGTATTTT	few	TRBD2	TRBV11-3	TRBJ2-3	14
CASSLYSRGNTGELFF	TGTGCCAGCAGCTTATATAGCAGGGGAAACACCGGGGAGCTGTTTTTT	medium-sized	.	TRBV11-3	TRBJ2-2	16
CASSLLAGESNEQFF	TGCGCCAGCAGTCTTCTAGCGGGAGAGAGCAATGAGCAGTTCTTC	.	TRBD2	TRBV5-1	TRBJ2-1	15
CASSPRTSGKHEQFF	TGTGCCAGCAGCCCCCGGACTAGCGGGAAGCATGAGCAGTTCTTC	.	TRBD2	TRBV11-3	TRBJ2-1	15
CASSFRTGGSGEAFF	TGTGCCAGCTCATTCCGGACAGGGGGATCGGGTGAAGCTTTCTTT	few	TRBD1	TRBV18	TRBJ1-1	15
CASSVEVNTEAFF	TGTGCCAGCAGCGTAGAGGTGAACACTGAAGCTTTCTTT	large	.	TRBV9	TRBJ1-1	13
CASSDTPKNEQFF	TGTGCCAGCAGCGACACCCCAAAGAATGAGCAGTTCTTC	medium-sized	.	TRBV7-1	TRBJ2-1	13
CASIAGLVTEAFF	TGTGCCAGCATCGCGGGCCTCGTGACTGAAGCTTTCTTT	few	.	TRBV6-8	TRBJ1-1	13
CASSLGTQYGYGYTF	TGTGCCAGCAGTCTGGGGACACAGTATGGCTATGGCTACACCTTC	few	.	TRBV2	TRBJ1-2	15
CASSLDGWGDEQFF	TGTGCCAGCAGCTTAGATGGCTGGGGGGATGAGCAGTTCTTC	few	.	TRBV11-3	TRBJ2-1	14
CASRTGLGKQYF	TGTGCCAGCAGGACGGGGCTGGGTAAACAGTACTTC	hyperexpanded	.	TRBV6-8	TRBJ2-7	12
CASSQALREDTQYF	TGCGCCAGCAGCCAAGCCCTGAGAGAAGATACGCAGTATTTT	medium-sized	.	TRBV4-1	TRBJ2-3	14
CASSLGGRFNEKLFF	TGCGCCAGCAGCTTGGGAGGACGGTTTAATGAAAAACTGTTTTTT	.	.	TRBV5-1	TRBJ1-4	15
CASSLKQGAQTSGANVLTF	TGTGCCAGCAGCTTAAAACAAGGGGCGCAGACCTCTGGGGCCAACGTCCTGACTTTC	medium-sized	.	TRBV11-3	TRBJ2-6	19
CAWTKRDRVNTEAFF	TGTGCCTGGACCAAAAGAGACAGGGTGAACACTGAAGCTTTCTTT	.	TRBD1	TRBV30	TRBJ1-1	15
CASSVLAGAADTQYF	TGTGCCAGCAGCGTACTAGCGGGAGCTGCAGATACGCAGTATTTT	.	TRBD2	TRBV11-3	TRBJ2-3	15
CASSLGHTASTDTQYF	TGCGCCAGCAGCTTGGGACACACAGCGAGCACAGATACGCAGTATTTT	.	.	TRBV5-1	TRBJ2-3	16
CASSTTGGAETQYF	TGTGCCAGCAGTACTACAGGGGGTGCCGAGACCCAGTACTTC	few	TRBD1	TRBV6-8	TRBJ2-5	14
CASSEIPRDQPQHF	TGTGCCAGCAGTGAAATACCAAGAGATCAGCCCCAGCATTTT	.	.	TRBV9	TRBJ1-5	14
CAWSPYYLNQRANVLTF	TGTGCCTGGAGTCCCTACTACCTTAATCAGAGGGCCAACGTCCTGACTTTC	few	.	TRBV30	TRBJ2-6	17
CSHTTLGGDTQYF	TGCAGCCACACTACTCTAGGGGGAGATACGCAGTATTTT	.	.	TRBV29-1	TRBJ2-3	13
CASSQARGASETQYF	TGCGCCAGCAGCCAAGCGCGGGGAGCGAGTGAGACCCAGTACTTC	medium-sized	.	TRBV1	TRBJ2-5	15
CASSSGAGYYGYTF	TGTGCCAGCAGCTCTGGGGCAGGGTACTATGGCTACACCTTC	.	.	TRBV14	TRBJ1-2	14
CASSIGRTPGQPQHF	TGTGCCAGTAGTATCGGGCGGACCCCCGGACAGCCCCAGCATTTT	.	.	TRBV19	TRBJ1-5	15
CASRPANVGPGNEQYF	TGTGCCAGCAGACCCGCTAACGTTGGTCCGGGGAACGAGCAGTACTTC	few	.	TRBV6-8	TRBJ2-7	16
CASSYFYSDTQYF	TGTGCCAGCAGTTACTTTTATTCAGATACGCAGTATTTT	medium-sized	.	TRBV6-8	TRBJ2-3	13
CASSYGGGYNEQFF	TGTGCCAGCAGTTACGGAGGGGGCTACAATGAGCAGTTCTTC	few	.	TRBV6-8	TRBJ2-1	14
CASSLEGQGLQETQYF	TGCGCCAGCAGCTTGGAAGGACAGGGACTTCAAGAGACCCAGTACTTC	.	TRBD1	TRBV5-1	TRBJ2-5	16
CSVARSNANTGELFF	TGCAGCGTTGCCCGGTCGAACGCGAACACCGGGGAGCTGTTTTTT	.	.	TRBV29-1	TRBJ2-2	15
CASSMRDRTYEQYF	TGTGCCAGTAGTATGCGGGACAGGACCTACGAGCAGTACTTC	.	TRBD1	TRBV19	TRBJ2-7	14
CASSHEGRSGYTF	TGTGCCAGCTCACATGAGGGTAGGAGTGGCTACACCTTC	.	.	TRBV18	TRBJ1-2	13
CSVAAWDRGRGEKLFF	TGCAGCGTTGCCGCCTGGGACAGGGGGCGGGGTGAAAAACTGTTTTTT	.	TRBD1	TRBV29-1	TRBJ1-4	16
CASSVRQGKETQYF	TGTGCCAGCAGCGTTAGACAGGGAAAGGAGACCCAGTACTTC	.	TRBD1	TRBV9	TRBJ2-5	14
CASSLPIITGTAAYTEAFF	TGTGCCAGCAGCTTACCCATAATCACCGGGACAGCTGCCTACACTGAAGCTTTCTTT	large	TRBD1	TRBV11-3	TRBJ1-1	19
CASSPSGRGNTGELFF	TGTGCCAGCAGTCCTAGCGGGAGGGGGAACACCGGGGAGCTGTTTTTT	.	TRBD2	TRBV6-8	TRBJ2-2	16
CASSSPIGVVGYTF	TGTGCCAGCAGCTCCCCGATTGGGGTCGTAGGCTACACCTTC	medium-sized	.	TRBV11-3	TRBJ1-2	14
CASSYATRGGEGYTF	TGTGCCAGCAGTTACGCGACAAGGGGCGGGGAGGGCTACACCTTC	.	.	TRBV6-8	TRBJ1-2	15
CASSARDTGEAFF	TGTGCCAGCTCAGCCCGGGACACCGGTGAAGCTTTCTTT	.	.	TRBV18	TRBJ1-1	13
CASRTGTGGGGYTF	TGTGCCAGCAGAACCGGGACAGGAGGCGGAGGCTACACCTTC	.	TRBD1	TRBV6-8	TRBJ1-2	14
CASSPRAEEQYF	TGTGCCAGCTCCCCCCGGGCAGAGGAGCAGTACTTC	.	.	TRBV18	TRBJ2-7	12
CASSLQGGDTEAFF	TGCGCCAGCAGCTTACAGGGTGGCGACACTGAAGCTTTCTTT	.	.	TRBV5-1	TRBJ1-1	14
CASTVGVNTEAFF	TGTGCCAGCACGGTGGGGGTGAACACTGAAGCTTTCTTT	few	.	TRBV6-8	TRBJ1-1	13
CASSLVTYTEAFF	TGTGCCAGCAGCTTAGTGACGTACACTGAAGCTTTCTTT	.	.	TRBV7-4	TRBJ1-1	13
CASSYQREIAGELFF	TGTGCCAGCAGTTACCAGCGGGAGATCGCCGGGGAGCTGTTTTTT	.	TRBD2	TRBV6-8	TRBJ2-2	15
CASSPNSGITDTQYF	TGTGCCAGCAGCCCCAATTCCGGGATCACAGATACGCAGTATTTT	.	.	TRBV11-3	TRBJ2-3	15
CASSYYAHTGGELFF	TGTGCCAGCAGTTACTATGCCCATACGGGCGGGGAGCTGTTTTTT	few	.	TRBV6-8	TRBJ2-2	15